This record covers a single T cell receptor (beta chain). Its antigen specificity is not known. No per-base quality is available; no much larger clone lies one base away. Libraries were made using the immunoSEQ multiplex PCR assay. For the multiplex PCR, a mixture combining 60 forward primers for TCR Vbeta segments and 13 reverse primers for TCR Jbeta segments was used. The CDR3 region of rearranged TCR beta genes was amplified from genomic DNA by a multiplex PCR assay. On the Illumina HiSeq System, the amplified TCR beta libraries were sequenced as 87-base-pair reads. As for how the authors treated the data: Across the roughly 700 repertoires, a later analysis counted some 80 million unique TCR beta chains, 8.5 million to 12 million of which were shared by at least two donors. To remove PCR and sequencing errors, raw reads were error-corrected and collapsed into unique sequences using a nearest-neighbor algorithm that merged closely related sequences. Alignment of CDR3 sequences to IMGT reference sequences was used to assign V, D and J gene segments. For a sequence to be retained, a match of at least six nucleotides was required to both a V gene segment and a J gene segment. A rearrangement was called productive if the CDR3 had no stop codons and remained in frame with V and J, and every other rearrangement was called non-productive. Following IMGT convention, CDR3 was defined as the stretch from the second conserved V-encoded cysteine to the conserved J-encoded phenylalanine. Sequences without an unambiguous match to a single V gene segment were excluded from the earlier analysis of almost 600 of the donors. In an earlier analysis of approximately 590 of the donors, V segments were called functional above 56.7% productive rearrangements and were called segregating when the between-donor standard deviation exceeded 5%. A statistical classification framework was built to diagnose cytomegalovirus status from the catalog of TCR beta chain sequences. A later analysis assigned V and J genes by comparing TCR nucleotide sequences with IMGT/GENE-DB human TR gene sequences. In a later analysis, CDR3 sequences and most-parsimonious VDJ recombination scenarios were assigned using the TCRdist pipeline. A later analysis defined each TCR beta chain by its CDR3 amino acid sequence plus V-gene family, and excluded reads lacking a unique V-gene family. A later analysis removed 592 highly shared, low-generation-probability nucleotide sequences to deal with suspected cross-contamination and a sequencing artifact. In a later analysis, a clonal expansion index for each public chain was calculated from normalized within-repertoire ranks of inferred template counts. A later analysis computed generation probabilities with a VDJ recombination model fitted to out-of-frame rearrangements, and checked the results against IGoR. A later analysis scored TCR-TCR, TCR-HLA and TCR-CMV co-occurrence with hypergeometric tests, applying a repertoire-size bias correction to TCR pairs. False discovery rates were estimated in a later analysis by permuting HLA or CMV assignments 20 times. In a later analysis, co-occurring TCRs were grouped using DBSCAN, with TCRdist sequence similarity added in when clustering inside HLA-allele-positive subsets. Co-occurrence clustering excluded repertoires with fewer than 30,000 or more than 120,000 public chains, plus five with anomalous nucleotide sharing. What TCRdb holds here is the immuneACCESS table cut down to in-frame rearrangements. Part of the clones is not present; checked against another copy, under half of the missing clones reflect an unresolved V gene, and the others are unexplained. V and J calls and clone size follow that table, whereas D and trimming were derived from the DNA. The sample table records around 150,000 clones; approximately 80% of these occur just once. In total, the top ten clones hold about 2.2% of the sample.

This specimen belongs to a study of cytomegalovirus exposure and HLA in healthy donors listed by TCRdb under 2017. In the study overall: An earlier analysis of 587 of the donors reported about 280 Gb of sequence data and approximately 120 million unique TCR beta sequences obtained from about 179 million T cells. In a later genetic analysis, genome-wide SNP genotypes for about three fifths of the roughly 670 donors were used, and that subset was treated as a discovery cohort. An earlier analysis of approximately 640 of the donors applied high-throughput TCR beta sequencing to assess whether each TCR beta V gene segment acted as functional or pseudogenic. The study was designed to test whether signatures of past pathogen exposure could be identified by cataloging public T cell receptors. Approximately 330 gigabases of sequencing data and 75 million to 85 million unique TCR sequences made up an early release that covered nearly 650 HLA-typed donors. Rather than drawing on any new phenotypic data, the later analysis identified candidate immune exposures from TCR beta sequences and the way those sequences occurred across donors. Typing coverage differed by locus: A, B, C, DRB1 and DQB1 were typed in roughly 620-630 donors, DQA1 in about 560, DPA1 in 600 to 610, and DPB1 in around 440. About five DR-DQ haplotypes were handled as single units for association and clustering because linkage in the cohort was strong. Donor age, sex, ethnicity and CMV serostatus were compiled alongside the repertoire data. HLA typing covered class I and class II loci at four-digit resolution. Of the 350 to 450 genotyped donors, approximately 82% fell in the genetic ancestry cluster associated with self-reported Caucasian donors. Among about 370 genotyped donors of the cohort, an average of roughly 230,000 unique TCR beta nucleotide sequences was sequenced per donor, of which 15% to 20% were non-productive. A separate validation cohort of 100 to 150 different subjects was used in addition to the roughly 700-subject first cohort. All discovery cohort repertoires had been generated using a single sequencing platform. To predict cytomegalovirus infection status, the study combined high-throughput TCR immunosequencing, statistical association of individual TCRs with disease status, and machine learning. The study profiled the T cell repertoires of hundreds of subjects by immunosequencing and related them to cytomegalovirus serostatus. A later analysis re-analyzed previously published TCR beta repertoires from 660 or so donors and added high-resolution HLA genotyping to study TCR occurrence patterns. The study at large found these results: It was suggested by the authors that the approach could potentially be generalized to other disease states and immunological phenotypes. Because some donors lacked HLA typing at each locus, the association tests relied only on the typed subset. Most TCR sequences were seen in very few donors, while some public TCRs were found in many individuals. A further reported finding was that TCR beta sequences accurately predicted the HLA-A and HLA-B alleles for most subjects in the first cohort. Broadly in line with IMGT annotations, most TCR beta V segments showed up in productive rearrangements about 87% or about 30% of the time in an earlier analysis of some 590 of the donors. Assigning TCR associations to individual alleles was difficult when HLA alleles, especially DR and DQ, strongly co-occurred. The only immune exposure information available for the cohort was CMV serostatus. A later analysis found that most CMV-associated TCR beta chains appeared HLA-restricted, with HLA associations seemingly driven largely by CMV exposure. Some IMGT-functional V segments, including TRBV6-2 and TRBV6-3, could not be distinguished by the 87-base-pair reads and were therefore excluded. In vitro tests confirmed that a few of the cytomegalovirus-associated TCR beta chains recognize cytomegalovirus antigens. Only TCR beta chains were sequenced in this cohort, and the absence of alpha or paired-chain data limited detectable features. The presence/absence analyses assumed that sequencing depth was roughly uniform across donors, and that assumption may not be true. The study gave a list of 150 to 200 TCR beta chains associated with cytomegalovirus. A later analysis found that TCR association rates varied across HLA loci, with DRB1 alleles showing the most associated TCRs and HLA-C alleles the fewest. Correlated functional status among segregating V segments might reflect linkage disequilibrium, but an unknown experimental factor could not be ruled out. A later analysis associated 15,000 or so TCR beta sequences with specific HLA alleles at a false discovery rate of 0.05. Compared with equally common non-associated chains, HLA-associated TCR beta chains in a later analysis were more clonally expanded and had lower generation probabilities. The earlier analysis of nearly 600 of the donors excluded some 16 rarely observed V segments, including chromosome 9 orphons, because counts were too low. In a later analysis, several top co-occurrence clusters were reported to appear linked to parvovirus B19, influenza, CMV and Epstein-Barr virus. Cytomegalovirus status was reported to be diagnosed by the classifier with high specificity and sensitivity in both the original and validation cohorts. The sequencing pipeline was judged likely to have produced a cluster of highly shared sequence variants as a technical artifact. An association between a missense DCLRE1C variant and V-gene and J-gene trimming of TCR beta chains was found in a later genetic analysis and replicated in an independent cohort. A later genetic analysis reported fewer N-insertions in productive TCRs among donors in an Asian-associated ancestry cluster than the roughly 620-donor mean.

The cohort consisted of 650 to 700 healthy bone marrow donors. Cohort members were all nominally healthy when sampled, although unrecorded immune exposures were likely present. The donor was CMV seronegative and was included in the group of several hundred seronegative cohort members. A peripheral blood sample was collected from each donor, and TCR beta sequencing was performed on peripheral blood mononuclear cells. The Qiagen DNeasy Blood Extraction Kit was used to extract genomic DNA from the blood cell samples. Looking up the germline V gene yields CDR1 SGDLS and CDR2 YYNGEE. Deletion took 6 bases off V and 4 bases off J, with a span of 10 bases between the germline ends. The CDR3, cysteine through phenylalanine, is 12 amino acids long. The retained sequence is limited to the CDR3, 36 bases, with the frame set at the first base.

The sequence is built from TRBV9 and TRBJ1-1, with a tentative D gene TRBD1 over 6 matching bases. This receptor was obtained from a man in his thirties or forties in good health and CMV-seronegative. Specimen: PBMCs. The CDR3 sequence is CASNRAGTEAFF. The bases read TGTGCCAGCAACAGGGCCGGCACTGAAGCTTTCTTT.